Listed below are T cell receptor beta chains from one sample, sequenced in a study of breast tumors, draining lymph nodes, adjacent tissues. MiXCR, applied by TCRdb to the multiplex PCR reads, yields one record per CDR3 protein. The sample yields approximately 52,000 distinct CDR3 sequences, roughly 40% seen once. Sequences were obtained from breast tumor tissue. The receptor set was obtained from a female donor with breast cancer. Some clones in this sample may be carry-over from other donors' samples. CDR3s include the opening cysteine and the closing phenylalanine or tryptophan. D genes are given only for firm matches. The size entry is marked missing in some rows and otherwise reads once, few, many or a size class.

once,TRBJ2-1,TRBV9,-,TGTGCCAGCAGCGTAAGTCCAGCGGAGACCTACAATGCGCAGTTCTTC,CASSVSPAETYNAQFF
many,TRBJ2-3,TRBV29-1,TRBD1,TGCAGCGTTGCTGGGACAGCCCCTAGCACAGATACGCAGTATTTT,CSVAGTAPSTDTQYF
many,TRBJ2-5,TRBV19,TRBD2,TGTGCCAGCCGGACTAGCGGGAACCAAGAGACCCAGTACTTC,CASRTSGNQETQYF
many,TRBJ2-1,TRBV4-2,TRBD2,TGTGCCAGCAGCACCGTATCCGCCGGGCAGGGGGGGCTAGCGGGAGTGGGTGAGCAGTTCTTC,CASSTVSAGQGGLAGVGEQFF
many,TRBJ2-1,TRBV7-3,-,TGTGCCAGCAGCTTATACGGGAGTCAAGATGAGCAGTTCTTC,CASSLYGSQDEQFF
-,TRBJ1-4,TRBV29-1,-,TGCAGCGCTCGAGCCGGCCCAGGCAATGAAAAACTGTTTTTT,CSARAGPGNEKLFF
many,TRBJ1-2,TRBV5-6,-,TGTGCCAGCAGCTTGGGGCCCAGGGTGGAAGGCTACACCTTC,CASSLGPRVEGYTF
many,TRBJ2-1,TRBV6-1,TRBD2,TGTGCCAGCAGTGTCCCTAGCGGGAGGGCCCCGGATGAGCAGTTCTTC,CASSVPSGRAPDEQFF
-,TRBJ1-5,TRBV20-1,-,TGCAGTGCTAAGACCGGGAGTGGGGCCCTTAGCAATCAGCCCCAGCATTTT,CSAKTGSGALSNQPQHF
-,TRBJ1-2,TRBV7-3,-,TGTGCCAGCAGCTTAAGTGGCAGTACTAACTATGGCTACACCTTC,CASSLSGSTNYGYTF
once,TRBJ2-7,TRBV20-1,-,TGCAGTGCAGACCGGGACTTTGCCTACGCGCAGTACTTC,CSADRDFAYAQYF
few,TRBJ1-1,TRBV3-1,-,TGTGCCAGCAGCCATAGTGGGAGGAACACTGAAGCTTTCTTT,CASSHSGRNTEAFF
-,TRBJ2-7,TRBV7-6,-,TGCGCCAGCAGCGCCTGGAACGGCGAGCAGTACTTC,CASSAWNGEQYF